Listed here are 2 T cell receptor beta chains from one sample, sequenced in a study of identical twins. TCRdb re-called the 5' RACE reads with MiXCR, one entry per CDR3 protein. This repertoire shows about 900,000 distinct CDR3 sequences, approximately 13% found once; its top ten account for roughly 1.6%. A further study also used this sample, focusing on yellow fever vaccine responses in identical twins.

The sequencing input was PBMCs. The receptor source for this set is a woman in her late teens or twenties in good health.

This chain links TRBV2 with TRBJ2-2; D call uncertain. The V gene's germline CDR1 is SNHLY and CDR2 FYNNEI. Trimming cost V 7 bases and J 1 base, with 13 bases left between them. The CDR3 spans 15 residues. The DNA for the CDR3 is TGTGCCAGCACGGTGGACCACAAGAACACCGGGGAGCTGTTTTTT. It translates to CASTVDHKNTGELFF.

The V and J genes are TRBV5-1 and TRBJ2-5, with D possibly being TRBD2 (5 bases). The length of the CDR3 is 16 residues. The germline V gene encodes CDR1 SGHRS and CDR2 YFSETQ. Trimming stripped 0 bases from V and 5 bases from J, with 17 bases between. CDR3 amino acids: CASSLATDSRWETQYF. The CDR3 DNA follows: TGCGCCAGCAGCTTGGCCACGGACTCACGGTGGGAGACCCAGTACTTC.